This T cell receptor (beta chain) comes out of a study of blood T cell repertoires in COVID-19. CDR3 length: 18 amino acids. With V trimmed by 6 bases and J by 4 bases, 20 bases remained unmatched. CDR1 is SGHTA and CDR2 is FQGNSA in the germline V gene. The table came from immunoSEQ multiplex PCR; TCRdb's copy has only in-frame clones and leaves some out. The table shows over 350,000 clones, with more than 85% occurring only once. This receptor was taken from a woman aged 25 to 39 with acute or convalescent COVID-19. Sample: peripheral blood. This chain uses TRBV7-2 with TRBJ2-5; TRBD2 matches 7 bases. Written as DNA, the CDR3 is TGTGCCAGCAGTCCCGGGGGATCCACTAGCGCTGGTGGAGAGACCCAGTACTTC. Protein sequence: CASSPGGSTSAGGETQYF.